These T cell receptor beta chains were read from a single sample in a study of cytomegalovirus exposure and HLA in healthy donors. Sequencing used immunoSEQ multiplex PCR; TCRdb keeps in-frame clones, though not all of them. The sample lists about 190,000 clones, roughly 81% occurring once. Sample: PBMCs. All receptors come from a woman aged 30 to 39 in good health and CMV-seropositive. CDR3s include the opening cysteine and the closing phenylalanine or tryptophan. D genes are given only for firm matches. Size tells how often a clone was seen (once, few, many) or the class of an expanded clone, and some rows leave it out.

d_call j_call v_call clone_size cdr3_aa cdr3_nt
TRBD1 TRBJ2-7 TRBV16 - CASSPGTGASHEQYF TGTGCCAGCAGTCCCGGGACAGGGGCGTCACACGAGCAGTACTTC
- TRBJ1-1 TRBV7-2 - CASKQAGGLTEAFF TGTGCCAGCAAACAAGCCGGCGGTTTGACTGAAGCTTTCTTT
- TRBJ2-5 TRBV28 - CASSLRVGEETQYF TGTGCCAGCAGTTTACGGGTGGGTGAAGAGACCCAGTACTTC
TRBD2 TRBJ2-2 TRBV6-5 - CASSLSSGETGELFF TGTGCCAGCAGTCTTTCTAGCGGGGAGACCGGGGAGCTGTTTTTT
TRBD2 TRBJ2-7 TRBV7-2 - CASSSRAGTIYEQYF TGTGCCAGCAGCTCCAGAGCCGGGACTATCTACGAGCAGTACTTC
- TRBJ2-2 TRBV4-2 - CASSQAQSSHGGELFF TGTGCCAGCAGCCAAGCGCAGTCTAGTCATGGCGGGGAGCTGTTTTTT
- TRBJ1-5 TRBV28 - CASSLRRGQPQHF TGTGCCAGCAGTTTAAGGCGGGGACAGCCCCAGCATTTT
TRBD2 TRBJ2-3 TRBV6-5 - CASSLSGGARDTQYF TGTGCCAGCAGTCTTAGCGGGGGGGCGAGAGATACGCAGTATTTT
TRBD1 TRBJ2-6 TRBV29-1 - CSVEGYQEGQGASGANVLTF TGCAGCGTTGAGGGTTACCAAGAGGGACAGGGGGCCTCTGGGGCCAACGTCCTGACTTTC
- TRBJ2-2 TRBV4-3 - CASSQAGTTNTGELFF TGCGCCAGCAGCCAGGCCGGGACAACGAACACCGGGGAGCTGTTTTTT
TRBD2 TRBJ2-5 TRBV7-2 few CASSLPGGGGRETQYF TGTGCCAGCAGCTTGCCGGGAGGGGGAGGTAGGGAGACCCAGTACTTC
- TRBJ2-5 TRBV30 - CAWIGLLQETQYF TGTGCCTGGATTGGGCTGCTACAAGAGACCCAGTACTTC
- TRBJ2-3 TRBV6-6 - CASSYPTDTQYF TGTGCCAGCAGTTACCCAACAGATACGCAGTATTTT
TRBD1 TRBJ1-2 TRBV5-4 - CASSSGTGAGGYTF TGTGCCAGCAGCTCCGGGACAGGGGCAGGTGGCTACACCTTC